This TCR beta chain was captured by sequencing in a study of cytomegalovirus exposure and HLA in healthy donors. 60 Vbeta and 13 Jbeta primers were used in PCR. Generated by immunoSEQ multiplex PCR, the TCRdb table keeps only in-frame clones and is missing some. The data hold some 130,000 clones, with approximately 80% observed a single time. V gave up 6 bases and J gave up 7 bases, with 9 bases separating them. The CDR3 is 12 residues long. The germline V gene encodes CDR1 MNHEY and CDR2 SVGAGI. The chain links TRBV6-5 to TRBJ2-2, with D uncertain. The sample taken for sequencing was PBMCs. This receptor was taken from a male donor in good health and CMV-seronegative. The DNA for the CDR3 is TGTGCCAGCAGACACTGGAGCGGGGAGCTGTTTTTT. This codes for CASRHWSGELFF.